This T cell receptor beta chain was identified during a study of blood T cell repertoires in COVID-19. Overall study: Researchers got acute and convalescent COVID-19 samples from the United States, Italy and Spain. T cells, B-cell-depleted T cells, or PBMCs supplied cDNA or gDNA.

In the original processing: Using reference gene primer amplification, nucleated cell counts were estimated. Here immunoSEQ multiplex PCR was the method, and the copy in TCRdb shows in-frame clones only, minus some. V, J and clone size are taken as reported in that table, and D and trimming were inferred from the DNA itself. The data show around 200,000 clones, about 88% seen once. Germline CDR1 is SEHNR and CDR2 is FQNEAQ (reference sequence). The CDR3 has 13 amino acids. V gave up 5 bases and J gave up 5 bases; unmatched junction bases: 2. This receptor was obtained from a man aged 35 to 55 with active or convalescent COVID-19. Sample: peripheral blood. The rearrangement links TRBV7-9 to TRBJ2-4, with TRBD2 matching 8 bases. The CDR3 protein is CASSDSGENIQYF. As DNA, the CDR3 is TGTGCCAGCAGCGATAGCGGGGAAAACATTCAGTACTTC. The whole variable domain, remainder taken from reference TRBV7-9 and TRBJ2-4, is DTGVSQNPRHKITKRGQNVTFRCDPISEHNRLYWYRQTLGQGPEFLTYFQNEAQLEKSRLLSDRFSAERPKGSFSTLEIQRTEQGDSAMYLCASSDSGENIQYFGAGTRLSVL.